This is a list of T cell receptor beta chains from one sample in a study of T cells in Graves' hyperthyroidism and ophthalmopathy. TCRdb re-analysed the multiplex PCR reads in MiXCR, keeping a single row per CDR3 protein. The sample holds around 34,000 distinct CDR3 sequences, under 65% seen once. The sample comprised blood. The receptors were sampled from a woman aged 35 to 49 with Graves' ophthalmopathy. Each CDR3 is given without its conserved first and last residue. Clone size appears in some rows only: once, few, many, or a class for an expanded clone.

j_call | clone_size | cdr3_length | v_call | cdr3_aa
TRBJ2-3 | many | 16 | TRBV12-3/TRBV12-4 | ASSTNRDRVLYTDTQY
TRBJ2-1 | medium-sized | 13 | TRBV10-1 | ASSDRIDSYNEQF
TRBJ2-5 | NA | 11 | TRBV7-6 | ASSLGPEETQY
TRBJ2-1 | NA | 13 | TRBV29-1 | SVDRQGQGMYEQF
TRBJ2-1 | NA | 17 | TRBV24-1 | ATSDLGQASTSSYNEQF
TRBJ2-1 | NA | 9 | TRBV10-2 | ASSHSIEQF
TRBJ2-1 | many | 12 | TRBV7-3 | ASSLTSGHNEQF
TRBJ2-3 | NA | 12 | TRBV7-3 | ASSTSGIYNEQY
TRBJ2-5 | NA | 12 | TRBV18 | ASSPRTGQETQY
TRBJ2-7 | NA | 13 | TRBV9 | ASSRTSGTGYEQY
TRBJ2-7 | many | 14 | TRBV6-1 | ASSERGGTRDYEQY
TRBJ1-4 | NA | 12 | TRBV15 | ATSREPGGEKLF
TRBJ1-1 | NA | 10 | TRBV7-9 | ASSPRGREAF
TRBJ1-4 | many | 14 | TRBV5-5 | ASSRGRPATNEKLF
TRBJ2-5 | many | 9 | TRBV12-3/TRBV12-4 | ASSPGETQY
TRBJ1-4 | NA | 13 | TRBV23-1 | ASSQVIGANEKLF
TRBJ1-1 | many | 13 | TRBV9 | ASSHGGFTNTEAF
TRBJ1-6 | many | 14 | TRBV3-1 | ASSLPGGQGASPLH
TRBJ2-3 | NA | 13 | TRBV20-1 | SARATGDRPDTQY
TRBJ2-5 | many | 13 | TRBV7-2 | ASALAGGPGETQY
TRBJ2-7 | NA | 12 | TRBV12-3/TRBV12-4 | ASSSGGRRDEQY
TRBJ1-2 | many | 16 | TRBV9 | ASSGSQTTEGGTYGYT
TRBJ2-3 | NA | 12 | TRBV11-2 | ASSPPSGRATQY
TRBJ2-2 | many | 13 | TRBV5-4 | ASSASQGYTGELF
TRBJ2-1 | NA | 13 | TRBV12-3/TRBV12-4 | ASSRSPGGDKEQF
TRBJ2-1 | NA | 14 | TRBV10-1 | ASSEDESGLSNEQV
TRBJ1-2 | many | 15 | TRBV7-2 | ASSLVGPAGQGYGYT
TRBJ1-1 | NA | 10 | TRBV10-3 | AISEQNTEAF
TRBJ2-7 | medium-sized | 10 | TRBV7-7 | ASNPDNYEQY
TRBJ1-2 | many | 11 | TRBV19 | ASSEPGSYGYT
TRBJ1-2 | NA | 13 | TRBV7-2 | ASSWGQENIYGYT
TRBJ2-3 | NA | 13 | TRBV2 | ANTLRGLTADTPY
TRBJ2-3 | once | 11 | TRBV20-1 | SARTSRDDTQY
TRBJ2-7 | medium-sized | 11 | TRBV10-2 | ASSVDGNYEQY
TRBJ1-2 | many | 11 | TRBV4-1 | ASSQDGVYGYT
TRBJ1-2 | NA | 13 | TRBV7-2 | ASSSPRGTEAGYT
TRBJ1-1 | NA | 11 | TRBV12-3/TRBV12-4 | ASRYRKGTEVF
TRBJ2-1 | medium-sized | 13 | TRBV20-1 | SAQNVLLSYNEQF
TRBJ1-5 | many | 13 | TRBV6-2/TRBV6-3 | ASSPGQGLNQPQH
TRBJ2-7 | NA | 12 | TRBV19 | ASSNQGGLYEQY
TRBJ1-2 | medium-sized | 14 | TRBV10-3 | AISEGGQGGNYGYT
TRBJ2-7 | few | 7 | TRBV5-8 | ASSLGEY
TRBJ2-1 | many | 13 | TRBV28 | ASTLGTGTNNEQF
TRBJ1-6 | NA | 12 | TRBV13 | ASSLEGSDSPLH
TRBJ1-4 | many | 13 | TRBV4-1 | ASSHGTNTGEKLF
TRBJ1-4 | NA | 12 | TRBV20-1 | SANNWDSNEKLF
TRBJ1-3 | many | 11 | TRBV3-1 | ASSQGTGNTIY
TRBJ2-5 | NA | 12 | TRBV13 | ASSLGDLQETQY
TRBJ2-1 | many | 15 | TRBV6-4 | ASSKEGAVRSYNEQF
TRBJ2-5 | many | 13 | TRBV6-2/TRBV6-3 | ASSYLAGGPATQY
TRBJ1-2 | NA | 11 | TRBV2 | ATHGTGTYGYT
TRBJ1-2 | NA | 12 | TRBV18 | ASSQGTDSYGYT